The 6 T cell receptor beta chains listed next were all sequenced from one sample in a study of cytomegalovirus exposure and HLA in healthy donors. This PCR relied on a set of 60 Vbeta primers and 13 Jbeta primers. Generated by immunoSEQ multiplex PCR, the TCRdb table keeps only in-frame clones and is missing some. The repertoire holds 100,000 to 150,000 clones, with roughly three quarters as singletons. Sample: PBMCs. The receptors come from a woman aged 30 to 39 in good health and CMV-seronegative.

This chain connects TRBV30 to TRBJ1-5, with TRBD1 matching over 8 bases. This CDR3 has 15 residues. V shed 1 base and J 6 bases; nucleotides not matched to a gene: 8. CDR1 is GTSNPN, CDR2 SVGIG, per germline (reference sequence). The CDR3, as DNA: TGTGCCTGGAGTGAACTGAACAGGGGGGGTCAGCCCCAGCATTTT. It encodes CAWSELNRGGQPQHF.

The V call is TRBV7-2, the J call TRBJ1-5, with D uncertain. The germline CDR1 and CDR2 sequences are SGHTA and FQGNSA. Trimming shortened V by 1 base and J by 0 bases, and 4 bases separated the two germline ends. The CDR3 extends over 14 amino acids. CDR3 in DNA: TGTGCCAGCAGCTTAGACAATAGCAATCAGCCCCAGCATTTT. This sequence encodes CASSLDNSNQPQHF. The whole variable domain, remainder taken from reference TRBV7-2 and TRBJ1-5, is GAGVSQSPSNKVTEKGKDVELRCDPISGHTALYWYRQSLGQGLEFLIYFQGNSAPDKSGLPSDRFSAERTGGSVSTLTIQRTQQEDSAVYLCASSLDNSNQPQHFGDGTRLSIL.

Turning to this clone: At one boundary the junction diverges from the germline segment, which might be a read error. The chain uses TRBV14 and TRBJ1-3; 7 bases match TRBD1. CDR1 is SGHDN and CDR2 is FVKESK in the germline V gene. The CDR3 contains 16 residues. CDR3 in DNA: TGTGCCAGCAGCCAAGATGGAGCAGACAGGGCAAACACCACATATTTT. Its protein is CASSQDGADRANTTYF. The full variable domain, completed using reference TRBV14 and TRBJ1-3, is EAGVTQFPSHSVIEKGQTVTLRCDPISGHDNLYWYRRVMGKEIKFLLHFVKESKQDESGMPNNRFLAERTGGTYSTLKVQPAELEDSGVYFCASSQDGADRANTTYFGEGSWLTVV.

The chain carries TRBV15 and TRBJ2-1; 9 nucleotides match TRBD1. Trimming removed 10 bases from V and 15 bases from J; junction bases left unmatched: 10. The CDR3 has 11 amino acids. Germline V lookup: CDR1 LNHNV, CDR2 YYDKDF (reference sequence). The CDR3 DNA follows: TGTGCCATAAAAGCCGGGACAGGGATGTTCTTC. As protein: CAIKAGTGMFF.

The V and J genes are TRBV4-1 and TRBJ2-3, with D possibly matching TRBD1 (6 bases). The ends were cut back, 1 base at V and 6 bases at J, with 11 bases in the middle. Germline V gene sequence: CDR1 MGHRA, CDR2 YSYEKL. This CDR3 has 14 residues. The CDR3 nucleotides are TGCGCCAGCAGCCAAGTTACAGGGTTGGATACGCAGTATTTT. Protein: CASSQVTGLDTQYF.

The CDR3 spells CASSRDRTREQFF. The CDR3 DNA sequence: TGTGCCAGCAGCCGGGACAGGACACGTGAGCAGTTCTTC. The V call is TRBV9, the J call TRBJ2-1; 8 bases line up with TRBD1. Germline CDR1 SGDLS, CDR2 YYNGEE. This CDR3 is 13 amino acids long. V dropped 4 bases and J dropped 9; count of bases not matched to a gene: 6.